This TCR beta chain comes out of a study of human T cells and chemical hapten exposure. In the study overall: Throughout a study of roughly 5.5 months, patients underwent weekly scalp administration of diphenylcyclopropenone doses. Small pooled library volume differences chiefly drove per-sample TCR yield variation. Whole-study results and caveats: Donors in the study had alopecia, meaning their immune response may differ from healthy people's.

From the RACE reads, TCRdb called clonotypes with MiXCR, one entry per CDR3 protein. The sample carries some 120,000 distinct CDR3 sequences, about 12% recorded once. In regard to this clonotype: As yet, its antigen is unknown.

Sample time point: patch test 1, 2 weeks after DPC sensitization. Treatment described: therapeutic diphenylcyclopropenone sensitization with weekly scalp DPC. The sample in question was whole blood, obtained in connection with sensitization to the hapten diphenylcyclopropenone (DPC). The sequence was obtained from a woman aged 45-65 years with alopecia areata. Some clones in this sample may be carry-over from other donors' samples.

In nucleotides, the CDR3 is TGTGCCTGGGGGCCGGCAGATACGCAGTATTTT. Its translation: CAWGPADTQYF. J is TRBJ2-3 and V is TRBV28; possible D gene TRBD1, 6 bases. The V and J ends lost 11 bases and 4 bases respectively, with 10 bases between them. The CDR3 has 11 amino acids. The V gene's germline CDR1 is MDHEN and CDR2 SYDVKM.